This T cell receptor (beta chain) appears in the sequencing data of a study of control samples from healthy donors and cancer patients. Germline-derived CDR1 and CDR2 are SGHDT and YYEEEE. Trimming shortened V by 0 bases and J by 3 bases, and 4 bases separated the two germline ends. The CDR3 has 13 residues. Sequenced by immunoSEQ multiplex PCR; TCRdb stores in-frame clones only, minus some. The repertoire holds 100,000 to 150,000 clones, with around 90% as singletons. The sequence derives from a man aged 18 to 35 in good health. The genes are TRBV5-6 and TRBJ2-1, with D unresolved. Sequenced: blood. The DNA of the CDR3 is TGTGCCAGCAGCTTGGTACACTACAATGAGCAGTTCTTC. It yields the protein CASSLVHYNEQFF. Drawing the rest from reference TRBV5-6 and TRBJ2-1, the complete variable domain is DAGVTQSPTHLIKTRGQQVTLRCSPKSGHDTVSWYQQALGQGPQFIFQYYEEEERQRGNFPDRFSGHQFPNYSSELNVNALLLGDSALYLCASSLVHYNEQFFGPGTRLTVL.